Presented here are 5 T cell receptor beta chains from one specimen sequenced in a study of blood T cells in healthy people across ages. The second PCR ran roughly 6 to 11 cycles with a sample-barcoded 5' primer and J-beta primers. In TCRdb, the 5' RACE reads were re-called with MiXCR into one record per CDR3 protein. The sample contains nearly 800,000 distinct CDR3 sequences, approximately 25% of which appear only once. These data are also associated with another study on T cells of mothers and their children.

Sequencing was carried out using blood. These receptors came from a boy aged 5-17 years in good health.

This clonotype came up a few times. The J gene is TRBJ2-5, the V gene TRBV7-4, with D perhaps matching TRBD1 or TRBD2 (5 bases each). This CDR3 has 18 amino acids. V lost 5 bases to trimming and J lost 4 bases, with 26 bases between them. Germline loops: CDR1 SGHVT, CDR2 SQSDAQ. DNA of the CDR3: TGTGCCAGCAGCGGAGCCCTAAGACAGTCCGGGGTCGGAGAGACCCAGTACTTC. Translating gives CASSGALRQSGVGETQYF.

The CDR3 region has the DNA TGTGCCAGCAGGTCCAGGGGACTGGCGGGGGGAGTTGGTGGCACAGATACGCAGTATTTT. It specifies CASRSRGLAGGVGGTDTQYF. This sequence joins TRBV27 and TRBJ2-3, with 8 bases lining up with TRBD2. The CDR3 is 20 amino acids. V lost 6 bases, J lost 1 base, and 21 bases stayed unmatched. CDR1 and CDR2 (germline): MNHEY, SMNVEV (reference sequence).

This sequence joins TRBV9 and TRBJ2-3, with 8 bases matching TRBD2. Germline V gives CDR1 SGDLS, CDR2 YYNGEE. With V trimmed by 0 bases and J by 2 bases, 5 bases remained unmatched. CDR3 length: 16 amino acids. The CDR3 here is CASSVVSGGNTDTQYF. DNA for the CDR3: TGTGCCAGCAGCGTAGTGTCGGGAGGGAACACAGATACGCAGTATTTT. Variable domain in full (rest from reference TRBV9 and TRBJ2-3): DSGVTQTPKHLITATGQRVTLRCSPRSGDLSVYWYQQSLDQGLQFLIQYYNGEERAKGNILERFSAQQFPDLHSELNLSSLELGDSALYFCASSVVSGGNTDTQYFGPGTRLTVL.

The chain links TRBV11-2 to TRBJ2-3, with 12 bases identical to TRBD2. The CDR3 contains 21 residues. The germline gives CDR1 SGHAT, CDR2 FQNNGV. V was clipped by 4 bases and J by 5 bases; unmatched bases: 22. Here the CDR3 reads CASSSPRTPLGLAGKLDTQYF. DNA of the CDR3: TGTGCCAGCAGCTCCCCCCGGACCCCCCTAGGACTAGCGGGGAAATTAGATACGCAGTATTTT.

As regards this clonotype: At one end the junction does not follow the germline gene, possibly because of a read error. This chain joins TRBV28 and TRBJ2-3; D is perhaps TRBD2 (6 bases). The CDR3 is 14 amino acids. Per the germline V gene, CDR1 is MDHEN and CDR2 is SYDVKM. The CDR3 DNA follows: TGTGCCAGCAGAAACGGGGGTCCGGGAGATATGCAGTATTTT. Protein: CASRNGGPGDMQYF.